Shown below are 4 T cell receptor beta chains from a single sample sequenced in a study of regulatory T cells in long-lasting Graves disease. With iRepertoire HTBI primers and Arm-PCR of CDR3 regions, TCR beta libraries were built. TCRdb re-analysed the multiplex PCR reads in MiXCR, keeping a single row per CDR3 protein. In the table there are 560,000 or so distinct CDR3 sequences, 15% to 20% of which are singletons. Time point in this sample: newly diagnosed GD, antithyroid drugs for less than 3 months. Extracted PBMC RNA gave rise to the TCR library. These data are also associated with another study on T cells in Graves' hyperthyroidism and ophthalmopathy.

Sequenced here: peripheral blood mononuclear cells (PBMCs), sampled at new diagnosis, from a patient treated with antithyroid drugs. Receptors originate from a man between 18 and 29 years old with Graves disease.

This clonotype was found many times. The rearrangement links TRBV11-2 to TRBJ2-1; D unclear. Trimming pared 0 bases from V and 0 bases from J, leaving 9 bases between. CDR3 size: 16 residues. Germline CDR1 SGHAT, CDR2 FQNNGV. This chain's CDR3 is CASSLDHYYSYNEQFF. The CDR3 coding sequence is TGTGCCAGCAGCTTAGATCATTACTACTCCTACAATGAGCAGTTCTTC.

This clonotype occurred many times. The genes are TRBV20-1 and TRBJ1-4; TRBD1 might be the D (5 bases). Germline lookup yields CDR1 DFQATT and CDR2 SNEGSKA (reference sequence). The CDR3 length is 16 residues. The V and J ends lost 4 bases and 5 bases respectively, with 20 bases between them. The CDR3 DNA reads TGCAGTGCTATGGGAGGGGACGGAAGGTCCAATGAAAAACTGTTTTTT. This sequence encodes CSAMGGDGRSNEKLFF.

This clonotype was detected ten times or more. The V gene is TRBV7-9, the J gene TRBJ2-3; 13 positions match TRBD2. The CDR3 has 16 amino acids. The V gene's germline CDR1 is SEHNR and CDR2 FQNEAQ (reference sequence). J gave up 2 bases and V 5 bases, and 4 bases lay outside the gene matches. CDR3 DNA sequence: TGTGCCAGCAGCCGGACTAGCGGGGGACCCACAGATACGCAGTATTTT. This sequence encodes CASSRTSGGPTDTQYF.

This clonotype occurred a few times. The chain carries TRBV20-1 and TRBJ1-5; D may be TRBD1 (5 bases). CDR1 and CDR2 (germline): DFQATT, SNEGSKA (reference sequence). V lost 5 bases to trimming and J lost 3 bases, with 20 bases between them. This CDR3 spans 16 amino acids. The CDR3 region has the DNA TGCAGTGCTTATTACTGGGACGGCCAAATCAATCAGCCCCAGCATTTT. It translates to CSAYYWDGQINQPQHF.